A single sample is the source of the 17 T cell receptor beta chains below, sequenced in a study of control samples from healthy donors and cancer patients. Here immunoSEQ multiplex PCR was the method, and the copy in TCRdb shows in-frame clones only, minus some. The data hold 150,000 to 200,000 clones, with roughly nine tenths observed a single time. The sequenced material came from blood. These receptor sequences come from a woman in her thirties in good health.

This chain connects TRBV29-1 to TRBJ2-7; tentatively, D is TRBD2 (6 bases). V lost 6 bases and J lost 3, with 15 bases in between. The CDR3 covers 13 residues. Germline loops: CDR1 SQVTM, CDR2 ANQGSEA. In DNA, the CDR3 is TGCAGCGTCGCCCCGGGGGAAGGCTACGAGCAGTACTTC. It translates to CSVAPGEGYEQYF.

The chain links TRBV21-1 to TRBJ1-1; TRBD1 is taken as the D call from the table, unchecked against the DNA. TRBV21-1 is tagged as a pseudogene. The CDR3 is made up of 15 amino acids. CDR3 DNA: TGTGCCAGCAGCAAGGGACAGGGGGTCGTCACTGAAGCTTTCTTT. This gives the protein CASSKGQGVVTEAFF.

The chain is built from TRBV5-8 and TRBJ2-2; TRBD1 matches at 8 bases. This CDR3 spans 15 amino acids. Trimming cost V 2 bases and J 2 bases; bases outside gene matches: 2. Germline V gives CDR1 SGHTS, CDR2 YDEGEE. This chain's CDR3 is CASSLGQGNTGELFF. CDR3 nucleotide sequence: TGTGCCAGCAGCTTAGGACAGGGAAACACCGGGGAGCTGTTTTTT.

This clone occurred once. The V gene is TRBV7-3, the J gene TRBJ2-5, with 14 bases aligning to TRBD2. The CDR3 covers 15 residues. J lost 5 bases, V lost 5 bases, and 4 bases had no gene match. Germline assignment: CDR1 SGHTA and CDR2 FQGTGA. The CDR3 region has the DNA TGTGCCAGCAGCCCCGGACTAGCGGGAGGCGAGACCCAGTACTTC. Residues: CASSPGLAGGETQYF.

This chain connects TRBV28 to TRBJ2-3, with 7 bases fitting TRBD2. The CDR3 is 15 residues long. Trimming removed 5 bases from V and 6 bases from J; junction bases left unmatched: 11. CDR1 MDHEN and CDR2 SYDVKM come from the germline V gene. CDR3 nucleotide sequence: TGTGCCAGCAGTGCCCGGGGAGGGCCTGTCGATACGCAGTATTTT. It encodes CASSARGGPVDTQYF.

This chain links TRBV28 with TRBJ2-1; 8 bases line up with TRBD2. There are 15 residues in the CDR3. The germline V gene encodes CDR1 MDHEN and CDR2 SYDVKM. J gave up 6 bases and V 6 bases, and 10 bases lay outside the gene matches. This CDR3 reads CASRLPREGGNEQFF. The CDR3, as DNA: TGTGCCAGCAGGTTGCCCCGGGAGGGGGGCAATGAGCAGTTCTTC.

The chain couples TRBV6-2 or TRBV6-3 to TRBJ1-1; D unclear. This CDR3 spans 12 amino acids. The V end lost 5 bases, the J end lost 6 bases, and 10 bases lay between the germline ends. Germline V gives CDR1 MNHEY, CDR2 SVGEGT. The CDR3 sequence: CASSETHAEAFF. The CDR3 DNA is TGTGCCAGCAGTGAGACCCATGCTGAAGCTTTCTTT.

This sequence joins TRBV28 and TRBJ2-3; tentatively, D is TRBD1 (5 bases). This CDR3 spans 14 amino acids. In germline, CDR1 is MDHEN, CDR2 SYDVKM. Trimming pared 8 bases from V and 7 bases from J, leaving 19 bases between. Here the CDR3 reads CASQKGVSHHTQYF. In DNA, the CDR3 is TGTGCCAGCCAAAAAGGGGTCAGTCATCATACGCAGTATTTT.

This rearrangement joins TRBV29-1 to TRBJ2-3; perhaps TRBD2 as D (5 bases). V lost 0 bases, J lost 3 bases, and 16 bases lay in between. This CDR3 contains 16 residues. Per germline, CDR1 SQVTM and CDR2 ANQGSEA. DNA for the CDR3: TGCAGCGTTGAAGATTTAATGGGAGAGGTGACAGATACGCAGTATTTT. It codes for CSVEDLMGEVTDTQYF.

CDR3 nucleotides: TGCGCCAGCAGCCAAGAAGTCGGGACTAGCGGGTTCAATGAGCAGTTCTTC. Translated: CASSQEVGTSGFNEQFF. This chain connects TRBV4-3 to TRBJ2-1; 12 nucleotides line up with TRBD2. Germline CDR1 and CDR2: LGHNA and YSLEER. CDR3 size: 17 residues. The J segment lost 6 bases and the V segment lost 0 bases, leaving 6 bases of the junction unmatched.

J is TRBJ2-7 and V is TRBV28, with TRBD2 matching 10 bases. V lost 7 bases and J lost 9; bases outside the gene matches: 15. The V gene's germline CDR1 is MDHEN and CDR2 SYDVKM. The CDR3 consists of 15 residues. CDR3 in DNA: TGTGCCAGCATCCCTTCTAGCGGGAGATCCGCCGTGCAGTACTTC. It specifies CASIPSSGRSAVQYF.

CDR3 DNA: TGTGGTCTCAGAGGGGCCGGCCATAATGAGCAGTTCTTC. Protein sequence: CGLRGAGHNEQFF. The V and J genes are TRBV11-2 and TRBJ2-1; the D call may be TRBD1 or TRBD2 (5 bases each). The CDR3 has 13 residues. Germline V CDR1 and CDR2: SGHAT, FQNNGV.

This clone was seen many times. The CDR3 nucleotides read TGCGCCAGCAGCCGCCCGGACGTAAACTATGGCTACACCTTC. Protein: CASSRPDVNYGYTF. The gene calls are TRBV4-1 and TRBJ1-2; no clear D. Germline V gives CDR1 MGHRA, CDR2 YSYEKL. Trimming left V 4 bases short and J 2 bases short, with 11 bases between. The CDR3 consists of 14 residues.

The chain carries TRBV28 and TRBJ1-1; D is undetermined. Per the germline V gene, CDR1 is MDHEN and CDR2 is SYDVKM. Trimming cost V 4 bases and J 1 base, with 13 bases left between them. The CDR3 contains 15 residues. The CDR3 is CASSSTPGANTEAFF. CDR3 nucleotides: TGTGCCAGCAGTTCGACCCCCGGAGCGAACACTGAAGCTTTCTTT.

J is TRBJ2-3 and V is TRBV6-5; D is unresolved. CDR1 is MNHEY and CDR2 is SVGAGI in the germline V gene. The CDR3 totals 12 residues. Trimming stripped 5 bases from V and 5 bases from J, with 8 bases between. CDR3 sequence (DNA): TGTGCCAGCAGTAACATCGGAGATACGCAGTATTTT. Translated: CASSNIGDTQYF.

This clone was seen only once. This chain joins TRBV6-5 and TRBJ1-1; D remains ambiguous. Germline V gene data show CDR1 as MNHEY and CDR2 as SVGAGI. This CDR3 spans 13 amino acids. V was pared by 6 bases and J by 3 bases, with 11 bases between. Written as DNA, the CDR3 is TGTGCCAGCAGAGGGAATTGGGACACTGAAGCTTTCTTT. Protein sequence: CASRGNWDTEAFF.

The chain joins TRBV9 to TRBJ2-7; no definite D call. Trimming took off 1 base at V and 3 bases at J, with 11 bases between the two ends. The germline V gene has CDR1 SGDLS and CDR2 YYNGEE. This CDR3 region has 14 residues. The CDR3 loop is CASSVLGRIYEQYF. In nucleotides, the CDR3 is TGTGCCAGCAGCGTACTAGGTCGGATCTACGAGCAGTACTTC.